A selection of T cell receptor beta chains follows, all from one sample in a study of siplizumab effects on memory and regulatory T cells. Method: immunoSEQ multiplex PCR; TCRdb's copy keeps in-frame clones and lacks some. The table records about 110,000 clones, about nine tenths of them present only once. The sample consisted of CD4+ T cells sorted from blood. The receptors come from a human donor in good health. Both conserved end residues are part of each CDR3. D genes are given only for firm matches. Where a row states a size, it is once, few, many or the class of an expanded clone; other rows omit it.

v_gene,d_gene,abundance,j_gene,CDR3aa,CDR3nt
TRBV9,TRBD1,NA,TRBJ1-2,CASSPSGQGRGYTF,TGTGCCAGCAGCCCATCGGGACAGGGAAGGGGCTACACCTTC
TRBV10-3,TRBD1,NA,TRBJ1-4,CAISPRTGDNEKLFF,TGTGCCATCAGCCCCAGGACAGGGGATAATGAAAAACTGTTTTTT
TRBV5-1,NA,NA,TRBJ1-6,CASSPWDGEGDSPLHF,TGCGCCAGCAGCCCATGGGACGGTGAGGGCGATTCACCCCTCCACTTT
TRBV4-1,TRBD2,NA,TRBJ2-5,CASSQHTGTRQETQYF,TGCGCCAGCAGCCAACACACCGGGACTAGACAAGAGACCCAGTACTTC
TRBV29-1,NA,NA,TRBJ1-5,CSVAGDNQPQHF,TGCAGCGTTGCAGGAGACAATCAGCCCCAGCATTTT
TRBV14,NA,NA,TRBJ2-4,CASSTRGSTVQYF,TGTGCCAGCAGCACCCGCGGCAGTACTGTTCAGTACTTC
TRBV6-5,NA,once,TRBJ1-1,CASSRRDTEAFF,TGTGCCAGCAGCCGCAGAGACACTGAAGCTTTCTTT
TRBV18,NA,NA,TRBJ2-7,CASQDRDGPYEQYF,TGTGCCAGCCAAGACCGGGACGGGCCCTACGAGCAGTACTTC
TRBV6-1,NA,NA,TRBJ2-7,CASTRLGTSYEQYF,TGTGCCAGCACCCGGCTCGGAACTTCCTACGAGCAGTACTTC
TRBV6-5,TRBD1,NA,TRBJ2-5,CASSYLTGGRETQYF,TGTGCCAGCAGTTACCTGACAGGGGGAAGGGAGACCCAGTACTTC
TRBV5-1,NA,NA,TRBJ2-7,CASSLRWVTDYEQYF,TGCGCCAGCAGCTTGAGGTGGGTGACAGACTACGAGCAGTACTTC
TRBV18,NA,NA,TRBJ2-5,CASSPPRGSQETQYF,TGTGCCAGCTCACCACCGAGGGGGAGTCAAGAGACCCAGTACTTC
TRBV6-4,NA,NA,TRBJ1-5,CASSVQVNQPQHF,TGTGCCAGCAGCGTACAGGTTAATCAGCCCCAGCATTTT
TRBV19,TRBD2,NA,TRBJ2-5,CASSIWSSGGETQYF,TGTGCCAGTAGTATCTGGTCTAGCGGGGGAGAGACCCAGTACTTC
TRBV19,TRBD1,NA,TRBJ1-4,CASSMGTGGAGLFF,TGTGCCAGTAGTATGGGGACAGGGGGCGCGGGACTGTTTTTT
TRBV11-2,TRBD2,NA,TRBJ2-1,CASSETSGGGTGEQFF,TGTGCCAGCAGCGAAACTAGCGGGGGGGGTACTGGTGAGCAGTTCTTC
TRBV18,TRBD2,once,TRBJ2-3,CASSMRSGRAAEDTQYF,TGTGCCAGCTCCATGAGGAGCGGGAGGGCCGCGGAGGATACGCAGTATTTT
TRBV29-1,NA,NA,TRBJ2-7,CSVGLIWDFLLPLCEQYF,TGCAGCGTTGGCCTCATATGGGACTTTTTACTACCCCTGTGCGAGCAGTACTTC
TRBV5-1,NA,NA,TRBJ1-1,CASRLVNRANTEAFF,TGCGCCAGCAGGCTAGTTAACAGGGCGAACACTGAAGCTTTCTTT
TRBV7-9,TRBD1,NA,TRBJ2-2,CVPAIGQGTTGELFF,TGTGTCCCAGCAATCGGACAGGGGACCACCGGGGAGCTGTTTTTT
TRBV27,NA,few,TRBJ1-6,CASRSQRTPLHF,TGTGCCAGCAGATCTCAGAGAACACCCCTCCACTTT
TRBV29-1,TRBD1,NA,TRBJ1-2,CSVPPGQGGSYTF,TGCAGCGTTCCCCCGGGACAGGGGGGGAGCTACACCTTC
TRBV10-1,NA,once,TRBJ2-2,CAVQVPNTGELFF,TGCGCCGTCCAGGTCCCAAACACCGGGGAGCTGTTTTTT
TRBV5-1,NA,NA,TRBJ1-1,CASSLGATEAFF,TGCGCCAGCAGCTTGGGGGCCACTGAAGCTTTCTTT
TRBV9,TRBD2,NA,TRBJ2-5,CASSPRGSGGPRETQYF,TGTGCCAGCAGCCCGAGGGGTAGCGGGGGGCCTAGAGAGACCCAGTACTTC
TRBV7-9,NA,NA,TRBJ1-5,CASSLTGVNQPQHF,TGTGCCAGCAGCTTAACAGGCGTAAATCAGCCCCAGCATTTT
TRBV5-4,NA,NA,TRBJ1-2,CASSFMGDAFGYTF,TGTGCCAGCAGCTTTATGGGGGATGCGTTTGGCTACACCTTC
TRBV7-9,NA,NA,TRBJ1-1,CASSLALGAGSTEAFF,TGTGCCAGCAGCTTAGCGCTGGGGGCGGGAAGCACTGAAGCTTTCTTT
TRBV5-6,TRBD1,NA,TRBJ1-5,CASSRQGGPQHF,TGTGCCAGCAGCCGACAGGGTGGGCCCCAGCATTTT
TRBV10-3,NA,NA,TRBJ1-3,CAISSENTIYF,TGTGCCATCAGTTCTGAAAACACCATATATTTT
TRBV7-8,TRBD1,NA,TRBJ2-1,CASSLRGTGGGYNEQFF,TGTGCCAGCAGCTTAAGGGGTACAGGGGGCGGCTACAATGAGCAGTTCTTC
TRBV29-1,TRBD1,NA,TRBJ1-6,CSVGTGDNSPLHF,TGCAGCGTGGGGACAGGGGATAATTCACCCCTCCACTTT
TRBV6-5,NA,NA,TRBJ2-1,CASSTTRNEQFF,TGTGCCAGCAGTACCACGCGCAATGAGCAGTTCTTC